The entry below gives a single TCR beta chain sequence along with its context. Next came a second PCR, run for about 6 to 12 cycles, which used a sample-barcoded 5' primer along with a J-beta primer mix. Template switching added a 12-random-nucleotide identifier to every cDNA molecule. TCRdb recomputed calls from the 5' RACE reads with MiXCR, one row per CDR3 protein. The sample has over 600,000 distinct CDR3 sequences, about half seen once; the top ten hold 15% to 20%. The data belong to a study of blood T cells in healthy people across ages. Germline V lookup: CDR1 SGHRS, CDR2 YFSETQ. The CDR3 runs 15 residues. With 4 bases removed from V and 7 bases from J, the gap between germline ends came to 18 bases. Isolation yielded PBMCs, at least 6 million per sample, in every case.

The chain joins TRBV5-1 to TRBJ2-1, with D possibly TRBD2 on 7 matching bases. This TCR was sampled from a man of 80 years or more in good health. The sequencing input was blood. CDR3 protein: CASSPGGLASNEQFF. The CDR3 DNA sequence: TGCGCCAGCAGCCCCGGGGGGCTAGCTTCGAATGAGCAGTTCTTC.